This T cell receptor beta chain was obtained from a study of control samples from healthy donors and cancer patients. TCRdb's table, derived via immunoSEQ multiplex PCR, lists solely in-frame clones and lacks some. Of more than 100,000 clones in the sample, 80% to 95% were seen once. Germline CDR1 reads SGHDT; CDR2 reads YYEEEE. The CDR3 runs 12 residues. V lost 4 bases and J 6 bases, leaving 11 bases between the germline ends. The sample was blood. This clonotype was obtained from a man aged 18 to 29 in good health. The chain combines TRBV5-6 with TRBJ2-7; no clear D. The CDR3 sequence: CASSLGQAEQYV. CDR3 sequence (DNA): TGTGCCAGCAGCCTGGGCCAGGCCGAGCAGTACGTC.